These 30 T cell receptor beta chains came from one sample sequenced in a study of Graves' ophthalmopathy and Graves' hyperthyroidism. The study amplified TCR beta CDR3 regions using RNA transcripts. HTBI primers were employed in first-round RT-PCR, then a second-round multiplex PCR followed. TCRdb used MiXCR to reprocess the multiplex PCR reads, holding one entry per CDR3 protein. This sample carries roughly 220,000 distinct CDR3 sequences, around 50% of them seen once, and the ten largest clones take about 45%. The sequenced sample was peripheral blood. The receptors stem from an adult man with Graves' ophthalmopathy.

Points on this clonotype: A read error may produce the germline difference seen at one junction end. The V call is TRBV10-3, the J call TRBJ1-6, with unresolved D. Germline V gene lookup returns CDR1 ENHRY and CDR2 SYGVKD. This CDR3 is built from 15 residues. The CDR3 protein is CASIVTSSYNSPLHF. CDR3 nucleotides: TGTGCCAGCATAGTTACAAGCTCCTACAATTCACCCCTCCACTTT.

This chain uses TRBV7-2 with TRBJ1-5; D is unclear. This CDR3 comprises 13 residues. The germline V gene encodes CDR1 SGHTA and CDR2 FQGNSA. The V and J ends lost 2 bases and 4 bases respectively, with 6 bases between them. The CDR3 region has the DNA TGTGCCAGCAGCTTAATCTGGAATCAGCCCCAGCATTTT. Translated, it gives CASSLIWNQPQHF. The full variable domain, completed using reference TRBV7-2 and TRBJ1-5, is GAGVSQSPSNKVTEKGKDVELRCDPISGHTALYWYRQSLGQGLEFLIYFQGNSAPDKSGLPSDRFSAERTGGSVSTLTIQRTQQEDSAVYLCASSLIWNQPQHFGDGTRLSIL.

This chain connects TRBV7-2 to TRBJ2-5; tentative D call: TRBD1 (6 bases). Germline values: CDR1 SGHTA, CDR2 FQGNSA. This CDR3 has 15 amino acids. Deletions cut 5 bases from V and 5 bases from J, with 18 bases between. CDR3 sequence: CASSRYRVQLETQYF. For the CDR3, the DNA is TGTGCCAGCAGCCGATACAGGGTACAGTTGGAGACCCAGTACTTC.

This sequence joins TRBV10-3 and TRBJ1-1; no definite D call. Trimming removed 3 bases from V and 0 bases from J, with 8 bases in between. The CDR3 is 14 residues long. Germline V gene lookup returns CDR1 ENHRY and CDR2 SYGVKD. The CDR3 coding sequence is TGTGCCATCAGTGACGCGGGGTTGAACACTGAAGCTTTCTTT. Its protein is CAISDAGLNTEAFF.

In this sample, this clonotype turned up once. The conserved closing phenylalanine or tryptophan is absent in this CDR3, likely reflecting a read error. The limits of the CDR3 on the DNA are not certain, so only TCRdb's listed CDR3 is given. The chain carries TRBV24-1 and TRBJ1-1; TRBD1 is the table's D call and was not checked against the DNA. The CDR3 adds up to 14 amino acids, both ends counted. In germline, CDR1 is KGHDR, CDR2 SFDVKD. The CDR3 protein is CATSDSTGGSSANY.

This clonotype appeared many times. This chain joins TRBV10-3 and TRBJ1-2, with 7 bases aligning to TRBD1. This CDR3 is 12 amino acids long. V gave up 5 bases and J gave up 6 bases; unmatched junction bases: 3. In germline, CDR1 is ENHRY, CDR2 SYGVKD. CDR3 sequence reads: CAISYTGDGYTF. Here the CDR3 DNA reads TGTGCCATCAGTTATACAGGGGATGGCTACACCTTC.

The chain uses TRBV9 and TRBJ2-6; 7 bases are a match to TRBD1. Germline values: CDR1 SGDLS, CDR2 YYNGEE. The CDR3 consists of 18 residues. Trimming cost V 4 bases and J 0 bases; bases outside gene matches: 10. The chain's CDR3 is CASSLDGQVPSGANVLTF. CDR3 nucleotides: TGTGCCAGCAGCTTGGACGGACAGGTACCCTCTGGGGCCAACGTCCTGACTTTC.

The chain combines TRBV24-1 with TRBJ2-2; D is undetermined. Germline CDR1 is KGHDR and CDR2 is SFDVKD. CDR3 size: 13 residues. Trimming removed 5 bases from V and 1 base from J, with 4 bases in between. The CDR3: CATSARNTGELFF. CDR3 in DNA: TGTGCCACCAGTGCCCGGAACACCGGGGAGCTGTTTTTT.

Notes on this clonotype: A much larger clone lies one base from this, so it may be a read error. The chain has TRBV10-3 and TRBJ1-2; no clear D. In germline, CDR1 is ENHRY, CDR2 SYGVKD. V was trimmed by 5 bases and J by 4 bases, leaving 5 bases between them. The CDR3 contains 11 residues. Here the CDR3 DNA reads TGTGCCATCAGTAAGAGCTATGGCTACACCTTC. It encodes CAISKSYGYTF.

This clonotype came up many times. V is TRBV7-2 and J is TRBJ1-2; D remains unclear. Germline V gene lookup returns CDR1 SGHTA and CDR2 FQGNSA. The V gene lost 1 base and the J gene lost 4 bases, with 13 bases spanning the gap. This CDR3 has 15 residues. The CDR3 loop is CASSLEREGSYGYTF. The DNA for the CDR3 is TGTGCCAGCAGCTTAGAAAGGGAGGGTAGCTATGGCTACACCTTC.

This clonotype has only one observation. Here the CDR3 DNA reads TGCAGCGTTGAGCAGGGGGACGGGGAGCTGTTTTTT. This encodes CSVEQGDGELFF. The rearrangement joins TRBV20-1 to TRBJ2-2, with 7 positions matching TRBD1. The length of the CDR3 is 12 residues. Germline V gene lookup returns CDR1 DFQATT and CDR2 SNEGSKA (reference sequence).

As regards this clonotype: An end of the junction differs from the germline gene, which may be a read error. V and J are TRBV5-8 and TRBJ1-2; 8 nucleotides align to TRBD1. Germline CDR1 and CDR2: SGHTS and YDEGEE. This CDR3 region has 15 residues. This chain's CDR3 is CASSLGQGAWYGYTF. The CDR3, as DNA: TGCGCCAGCAGCTTGGGGCAGGGGGCCTGGTATGGCTACACCTTC.

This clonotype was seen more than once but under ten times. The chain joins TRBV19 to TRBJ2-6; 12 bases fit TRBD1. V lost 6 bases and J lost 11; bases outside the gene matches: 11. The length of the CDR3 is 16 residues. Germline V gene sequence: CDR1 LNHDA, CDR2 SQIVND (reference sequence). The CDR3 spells CASSQGQGAALYVLTF. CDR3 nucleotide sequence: TGTGCCAGTAGCCAGGGACAGGGGGCTGCGCTTTACGTCCTGACTTTC.

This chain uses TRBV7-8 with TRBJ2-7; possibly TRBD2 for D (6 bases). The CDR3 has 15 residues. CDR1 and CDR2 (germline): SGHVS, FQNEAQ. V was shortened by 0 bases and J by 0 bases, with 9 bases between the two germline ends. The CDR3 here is CASSLAGGHSYEQYF. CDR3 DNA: TGTGCCAGCAGCTTAGCGGGAGGACACTCCTACGAGCAGTACTTC.

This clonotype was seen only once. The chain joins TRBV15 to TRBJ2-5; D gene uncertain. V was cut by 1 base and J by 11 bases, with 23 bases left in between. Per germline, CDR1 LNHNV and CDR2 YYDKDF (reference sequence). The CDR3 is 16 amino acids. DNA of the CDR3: TGTGCCACCAGCAGAGGGGAAGGGCCATCCACAGATACGCAGTACTTC. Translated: CATSRGEGPSTDTQYF.

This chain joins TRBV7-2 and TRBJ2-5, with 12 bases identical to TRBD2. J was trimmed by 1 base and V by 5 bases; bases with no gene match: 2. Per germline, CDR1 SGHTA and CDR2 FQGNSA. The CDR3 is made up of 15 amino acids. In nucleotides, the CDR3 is TGTGCCAGCAGCGGGACTAGCGGGTTCCAAGAGACCCAGTACTTC. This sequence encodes CASSGTSGFQETQYF.

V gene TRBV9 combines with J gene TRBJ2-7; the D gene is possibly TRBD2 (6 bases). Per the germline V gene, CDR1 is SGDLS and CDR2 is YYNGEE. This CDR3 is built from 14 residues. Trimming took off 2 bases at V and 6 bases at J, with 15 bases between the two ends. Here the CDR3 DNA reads TGTGCCAGCAGCGTGGACCCGGGACTCCCCGAGCAGTACTTC. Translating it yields CASSVDPGLPEQYF.

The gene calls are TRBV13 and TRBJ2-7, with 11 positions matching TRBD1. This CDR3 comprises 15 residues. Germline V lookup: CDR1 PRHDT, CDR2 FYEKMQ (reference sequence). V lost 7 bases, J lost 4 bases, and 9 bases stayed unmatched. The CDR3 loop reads CASTPAGQGVYEQYF. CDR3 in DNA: TGTGCCAGCACCCCGGCGGGACAGGGGGTATACGAGCAGTACTTC.

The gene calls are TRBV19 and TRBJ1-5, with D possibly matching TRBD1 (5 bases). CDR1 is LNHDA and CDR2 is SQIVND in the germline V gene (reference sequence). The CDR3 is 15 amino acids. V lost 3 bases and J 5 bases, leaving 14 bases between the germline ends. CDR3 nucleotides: TGTGCCAGTAGTATTCAGGCGGGGGATTATCAGCCCCAGCATTTT. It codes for CASSIQAGDYQPQHF.

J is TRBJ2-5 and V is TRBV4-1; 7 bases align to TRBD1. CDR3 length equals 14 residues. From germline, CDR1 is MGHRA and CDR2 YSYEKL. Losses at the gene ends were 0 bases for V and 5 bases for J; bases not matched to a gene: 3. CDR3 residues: CASSQDDREETQYF. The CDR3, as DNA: TGCGCCAGCAGCCAAGATGACAGGGAGGAGACCCAGTACTTC.

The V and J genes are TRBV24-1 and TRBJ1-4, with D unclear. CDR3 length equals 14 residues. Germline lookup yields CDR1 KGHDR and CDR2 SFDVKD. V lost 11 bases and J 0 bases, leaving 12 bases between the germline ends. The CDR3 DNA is TGTGCCAGCAGCCCGGACCCAACTAATGAAAAACTGTTTTTT. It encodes CASSPDPTNEKLFF.

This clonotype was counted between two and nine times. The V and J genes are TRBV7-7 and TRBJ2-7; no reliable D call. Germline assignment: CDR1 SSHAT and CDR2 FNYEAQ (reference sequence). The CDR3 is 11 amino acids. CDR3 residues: CALRNSYEQYF. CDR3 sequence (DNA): TGTGCTCTCCGGAATTCCTACGAGCAGTACTTC.

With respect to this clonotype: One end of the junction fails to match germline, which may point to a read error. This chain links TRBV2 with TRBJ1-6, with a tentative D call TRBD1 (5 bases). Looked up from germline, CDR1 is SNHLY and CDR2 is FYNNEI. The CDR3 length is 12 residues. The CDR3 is CASSWGNSPLHF. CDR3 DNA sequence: TGTGCTAGCAGTTGGGGGAATTCACCCCTCCACTTT. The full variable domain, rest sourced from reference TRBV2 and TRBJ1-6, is EPEVTQTPSHQVTQMGQEVILRCVPISNHLYFYWYRQILGQKVEFLVSFYNNEISEKSEIFDDQFSVERPDGSNFTLKIRSTKLEDSAMYFCASSWGNSPLHFGNGTRLTVT.

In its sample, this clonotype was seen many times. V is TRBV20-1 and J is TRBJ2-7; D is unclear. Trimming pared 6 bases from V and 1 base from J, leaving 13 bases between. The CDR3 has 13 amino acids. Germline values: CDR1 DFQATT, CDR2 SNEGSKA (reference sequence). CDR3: CSAVLDGSYEQYF. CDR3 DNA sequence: TGCAGTGCCGTCCTTGACGGTTCCTACGAGCAGTACTTC.

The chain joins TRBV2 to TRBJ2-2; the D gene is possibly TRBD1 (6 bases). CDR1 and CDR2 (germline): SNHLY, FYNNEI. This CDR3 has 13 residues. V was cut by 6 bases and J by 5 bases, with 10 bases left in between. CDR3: CASRSTGTGELFF. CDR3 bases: TGTGCCAGCAGGTCAACAGGGACCGGGGAGCTGTTTTTT.

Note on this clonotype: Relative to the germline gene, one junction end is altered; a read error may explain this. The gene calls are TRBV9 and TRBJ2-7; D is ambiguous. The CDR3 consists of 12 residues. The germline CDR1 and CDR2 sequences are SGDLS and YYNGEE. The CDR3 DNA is TGCGCCAGCAGCTTCTCCGGGCAGGAGCAGTACTTC. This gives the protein CASSFSGQEQYF.

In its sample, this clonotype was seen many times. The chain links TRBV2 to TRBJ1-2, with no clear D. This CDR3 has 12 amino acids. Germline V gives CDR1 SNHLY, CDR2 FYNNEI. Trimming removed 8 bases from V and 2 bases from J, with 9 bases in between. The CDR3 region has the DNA TGTGCCAGCGGGCAGGCAAACTATGGCTACACCTTC. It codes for CASGQANYGYTF.

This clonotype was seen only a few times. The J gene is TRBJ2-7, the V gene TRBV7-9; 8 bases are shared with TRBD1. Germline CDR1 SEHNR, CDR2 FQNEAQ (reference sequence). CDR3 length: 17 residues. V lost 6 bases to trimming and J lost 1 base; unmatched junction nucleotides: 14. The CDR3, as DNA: TGTGCCAGCAGTACCCTCGGGACAGGAGGCATATCCTACGAGCAGTACTTC. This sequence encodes CASSTLGTGGISYEQYF. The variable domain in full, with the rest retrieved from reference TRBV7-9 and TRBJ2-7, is DTGVSQNPRHKITKRGQNVTFRCDPISEHNRLYWYRQTLGQGPEFLTYFQNEAQLEKSRLLSDRFSAERPKGSFSTLEIQRTEQGDSAMYLCASSTLGTGGISYEQYFGPGTRLTVT.

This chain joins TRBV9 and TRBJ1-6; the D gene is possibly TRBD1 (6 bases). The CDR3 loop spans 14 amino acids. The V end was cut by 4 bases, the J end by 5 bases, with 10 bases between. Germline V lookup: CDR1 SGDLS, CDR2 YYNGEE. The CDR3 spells CASSFRQDNSPLHF. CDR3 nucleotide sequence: TGTGCCAGCAGCTTTCGACAGGATAATTCACCCCTCCACTTT.

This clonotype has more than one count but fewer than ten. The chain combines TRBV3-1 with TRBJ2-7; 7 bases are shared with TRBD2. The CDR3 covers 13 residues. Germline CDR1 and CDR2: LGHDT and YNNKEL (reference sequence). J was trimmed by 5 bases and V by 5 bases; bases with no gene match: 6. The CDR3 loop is CASSLGGRNEQYF. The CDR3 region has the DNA TGTGCCAGCAGCTTGGGGGGGAGAAACGAGCAGTACTTC.